This T cell receptor (beta chain) was found in a study of CD8+ T cells in alopecia areata. Whole-study results and caveats: Scalp clonality decreased significantly with tofacitinib, and so did expanded CD8+ clones among the top 100.

CDR1 and CDR2 (germline): MNHEY, SMNVEV (reference sequence). V gave up 7 bases and J gave up 6 bases, with 16 bases separating them. The CDR3 covers 14 residues. The table lists this clone with a count of one. The antigen is unknown. The treatment here: oral pan-JAK inhibitor, 5-10 mg twice daily. Sorted out of PBMCs were CD4+ T cells and CD8+ T cells. Extracted RNA was reverse transcribed, and the resulting cDNA served as sequencing template. Assay used: immunoSEQ multiplex PCR; TCRdb lists only in-frame clones, some missing. The profile shows hundreds of thousands of clones, 35% to 45% of them singletons.

The chain uses TRBV27 and TRBJ2-1, with D unclear. The TCR originated in a human donor with alopecia areata. The sequences come from CD4+ T cells sorted from blood, collected between weeks 30 and 35, from a patient treated with tofacitinib. The DNA for the CDR3 is TGTGCCAGCAAAGTGGATCAGCTTCTCAATGAGCAGTTCTTC. The encoded protein is CASKVDQLLNEQFF.